The rows below give T cell receptor beta chains drawn from one sample of a study of T cell clones after liver transplantation. Produced via immunoSEQ multiplex PCR; TCRdb's table is partial and in-frame only. The table has nearly 55,000 clones, about 88% seen once; the top ten hold about 8.5%. The sequenced sample was CD4+ T cells from blood, obtained before liver transplant. All receptors come from a human donor who received a liver transplant. CDR3s include the opening cysteine and the closing phenylalanine or tryptophan. D genes are given only for firm matches. Rows give clone size only sometimes, using once, few, many, or a class for an expanded clone.

CASSGQFRNTIYF	TGTGCCAGCTCGGGACAGTTTCGAAACACCATATATTTT	TRBD1	TRBV18	TRBJ1-3	-
CASSWGVGTDTQYF	TGTGCCAGCAGCTGGGGGGTGGGCACAGATACGCAGTATTTT	-	TRBV7-2	TRBJ2-3	-
CASSQDRVAADTQYF	TGTGCCAGCAGCCAAGATCGGGTAGCCGCAGATACGCAGTATTTT	-	TRBV4-2	TRBJ2-3	-
CASSLQGREANYGYTF	TGTGCCAGCAGCTTGCAGGGGAGGGAAGCTAACTATGGCTACACCTTC	-	TRBV5-6	TRBJ1-2	medium-sized
CASSQEQKEKLFF	TGCGCCAGCAGCCAAGAGCAAAAGGAAAAACTGTTTTTT	-	TRBV4-3	TRBJ1-4	-
CASSLAGTSGTDTQYF	TGTGCCAGCAGCTTAGCCGGGACTAGCGGCACAGATACGCAGTATTTT	TRBD2	TRBV7-2	TRBJ2-3	once
CASLRTANTEAFF	TGTGCCAGCCTCCGGACCGCGAACACTGAAGCTTTCTTT	-	TRBV6-6	TRBJ1-1	-
CASSLTGGWSGKYF	TGTGCCAGCAGTTTAACTGGCGGCTGGTCCGGGAAGTATTTT	-	TRBV27	TRBJ2-3	-
CASSDTDRGTEAFF	TGTGCCAGCAGTGACACGGACAGGGGGACTGAAGCTTTCTTT	TRBD1	TRBV6-4	TRBJ1-1	few
CASSGVTGTYNEQFF	TGTGCCAGCAGTGGGGTAACCGGGACGTACAATGAGCAGTTCTTC	-	TRBV25-1	TRBJ2-1	-
CASSLGQGSRSGANVLTF	TGTGCCAGCAGCTTAGGCCAGGGCTCACGCTCTGGGGCCAACGTCCTGACTTTC	-	TRBV7-9	TRBJ2-6	-
CASTFGLGGQPQHF	TGTGCCAGCACTTTTGGGTTGGGGGGCCAGCCCCAGCATTTT	-	TRBV6-1	TRBJ1-5	once
CASRGTGTGESGELFF	TGTGCCAGCAGGGGAACCGGGACAGGAGAATCCGGGGAGCTGTTTTTT	TRBD1	TRBV9	TRBJ2-2	-
CASSPSPGLDTEAFF	TGTGCCAGCAGCCCCTCCCCCGGGTTAGACACTGAAGCTTTCTTT	-	TRBV5-4	TRBJ1-1	-
CAITPRDRGLFEANVLTF	TGTGCCATAACTCCCCGGGACAGGGGCTTGTTTGAGGCCAACGTCCTGACTTTC	TRBD1	TRBV27	TRBJ2-6	-
CASSFRGSGQDNEQFF	TGTGCCAGCAGCTTCAGGGGTAGCGGGCAAGACAATGAGCAGTTCTTC	-	TRBV11-2	TRBJ2-1	-
CASSPPGGGSNTGELFF	TGTGCCAGCAGCCCCCCCGGGGGGGGGTCTAACACCGGGGAGCTGTTTTTT	TRBD2	TRBV7-9	TRBJ2-2	-
CASSPGTGSNQPQHF	TGTGCCAGCTCACCCGGGACAGGTAGTAATCAGCCCCAGCATTTT	TRBD1	TRBV18	TRBJ1-5	-
CASGPGSGGSYNEQFF	TGTGCCAGCGGACCGGGGTCGGGGGGCTCCTACAATGAGCAGTTCTTC	TRBD2	TRBV5-4	TRBJ2-1	-
CASSENQGGINTQYF	TGTGCCAGCAGCGAGAACCAAGGCGGTATAAATACGCAGTATTTT	-	TRBV5-4	TRBJ2-3	-
CASSFIGADEKLFF	TGTGCCAGTAGTTTTATCGGGGCGGATGAAAAACTGTTTTTT	-	TRBV19	TRBJ1-4	-
CASSIERAGRAFF	TGCGCCAGCAGCATCGAAAGGGCAGGGCGAGCTTTCTTT	-	TRBV5-1	TRBJ1-1	-
CASIRDLTDTQYF	TGTGCCTCAATCAGGGACCTCACAGATACGCAGTATTTT	-	TRBV7-9	TRBJ2-3	-
CASSASKEATEAFF	TGTGCCAGCAGCGCCTCAAAGGAGGCCACTGAAGCTTTCTTT	-	TRBV11-1	TRBJ1-1	-
CASSQARDRNSNQPQHF	TGTGCCAGCAGCCAGGCCCGAGACAGGAACTCAAATCAGCCCCAGCATTTT	-	TRBV4-2	TRBJ1-5	-
CASAPTWGTIQETQYF	TGCGCCAGCGCTCCCACGTGGGGGACCATACAAGAGACCCAGTACTTC	-	TRBV4-1	TRBJ2-5	-
CASTFDRGTDTQYF	TGTGCCAGCACCTTCGACAGGGGCACAGATACGCAGTATTTT	TRBD1	TRBV5-8	TRBJ2-3	once
CASRPDSSGYGYTF	TGTGCCAGCAGACCAGACAGCTCAGGGTATGGCTACACCTTC	-	TRBV27	TRBJ1-2	-
CASSHFRAGRNTGELFF	TGTGCCAGCAGCCATTTTAGAGCGGGGAGGAACACCGGGGAGCTGTTTTTT	TRBD2	TRBV9	TRBJ2-2	-
CASRTRDRAYEQYF	TGTGCCAGCAGGACCCGGGACAGAGCCTACGAGCAGTACTTC	TRBD1	TRBV27	TRBJ2-7	-
CASSLGPSQGQGELFF	TGCGCCAGCAGCTTGGGGCCGTCTCAGGGTCAGGGGGAGCTGTTTTTT	-	TRBV5-1	TRBJ2-2	-
CASSGQGPREQFF	TGTGCCAGCAGCGGCCAGGGACCGAGGGAGCAGTTCTTC	-	TRBV11-1	TRBJ2-1	-
CASRRGTGTGYLNTEAFF	TGTGCCAGTAGGCGGGGGACCGGGACAGGTTATTTGAACACTGAAGCTTTCTTT	TRBD1	TRBV19	TRBJ1-1	once
CASSLRTDNEQFF	TGTGCCAGCAGCCTCAGGACAGACAATGAGCAGTTCTTC	-	TRBV7-3	TRBJ2-1	-
CASSPRVGGFSDTQYF	TGTGCCAGCAGCCCCCGGGTGGGGGGGTTCTCAGATACGCAGTATTTT	TRBD2	TRBV7-9	TRBJ2-3	-
CASSPQSLAKNIQYF	TGTGCCAGTAGCCCTCAGTCGTTAGCCAAAAACATTCAGTACTTC	-	TRBV19	TRBJ2-4	-
CASSTRGREKLFF	TGTGCCAGCAGCACCAGAGGGAGGGAAAAACTGTTTTTT	-	TRBV7-9	TRBJ1-4	-
CASSLGLEETQYF	TGTGCCAGCAGCTTGGGACTAGAAGAGACCCAGTACTTC	TRBD2	TRBV7-3	TRBJ2-5	-
CASSYGNEQFF	TGTGCCAGCAGTTACGGGAATGAGCAGTTCTTC	-	TRBV6-5	TRBJ2-1	-
CASSESGGSGTGELFF	TGTGCCAGCAGTGAATCAGGAGGTTCGGGGACCGGGGAGCTGTTTTTT	-	TRBV25-1	TRBJ2-2	-
CAISGLAGGPNEQFF	TGTGCCATCAGTGGACTAGCGGGGGGGCCCAATGAGCAGTTCTTC	TRBD2	TRBV10-3	TRBJ2-1	-
CASGPPGGAYGYTF	TGTGCTAGTGGTCCACCGGGGGGCGCCTATGGCTACACCTTC	-	TRBV12-5	TRBJ1-2	-
CASSLQKGSNQPQHF	TGTGCCAGCAGCCTGCAAAAAGGTAGCAATCAGCCCCAGCATTTT	-	TRBV7-2	TRBJ1-5	-
CASTRGFNTGELFF	TGTGCCAGCACTCGGGGCTTTAACACCGGGGAGCTGTTTTTT	-	TRBV6-1	TRBJ2-2	once
CASSHPRGNFADTQYF	TGTGCCAGCAGCCACCCTCGGGGGAACTTCGCAGATACGCAGTATTTT	-	TRBV7-2	TRBJ2-3	-
CASSSGASTDTQYF	TGTGCCAGCAGTTCGGGAGCTAGCACAGATACGCAGTATTTT	-	TRBV7-3	TRBJ2-3	-
CASRSQGYEQYF	TGTGCCAGCAGATCACAGGGGTACGAGCAGTACTTC	TRBD1	TRBV25-1	TRBJ2-7	-
CASSSRDYRNTDTQYF	TGTGCCAGCAGCTCGAGGGACTACCGGAACACAGATACGCAGTATTTT	TRBD2	TRBV7-9	TRBJ2-3	-
CASSHPGLAGAKFRNTGELFF	TGCGCCAGCAGCCACCCGGGACTAGCGGGGGCAAAATTCAGGAACACCGGGGAGCTGTTTTTT	TRBD2	TRBV4-1	TRBJ2-2	few
CASSLEGAGTIYF	TGCGCCAGCAGCTTGGAAGGGGCAGGGACCATATATTTT	-	TRBV5-1	TRBJ1-3	-
CASSAGTSGSLYEQFF	TGTGCCAGCAGCGCCGGGACTAGCGGGAGTCTCTATGAGCAGTTCTTC	TRBD2	TRBV9	TRBJ2-1	-